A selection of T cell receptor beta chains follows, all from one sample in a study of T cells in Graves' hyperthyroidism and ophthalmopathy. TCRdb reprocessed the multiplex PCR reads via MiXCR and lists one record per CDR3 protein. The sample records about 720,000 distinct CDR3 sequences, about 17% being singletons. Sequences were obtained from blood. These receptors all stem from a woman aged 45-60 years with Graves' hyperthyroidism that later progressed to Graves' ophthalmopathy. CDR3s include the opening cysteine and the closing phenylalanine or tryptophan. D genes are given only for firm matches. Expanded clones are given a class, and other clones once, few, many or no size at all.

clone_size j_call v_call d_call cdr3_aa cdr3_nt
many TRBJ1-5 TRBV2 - CASSEQWGDQPQHF TGTGCCAGCAGTGAACAATGGGGAGATCAGCCCCAGCATTTT
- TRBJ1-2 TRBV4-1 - CASSQVSRQANYGYTF TGCGCCAGCAGCCAAGTGAGCAGGCAGGCTAACTATGGCTACACCTTC
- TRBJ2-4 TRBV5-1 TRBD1 CASSRETGVKNIQYF TGCGCCAGCAGCAGAGAGACAGGGGTAAAAAACATTCAGTACTTC
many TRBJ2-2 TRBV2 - CASSEDGPNTGELFF TGTGCCAGCAGTGAAGACGGACCTAACACCGGGGAGCTGTTTTTT
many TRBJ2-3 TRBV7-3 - CASSLINRGDTQYF TGTGCCAGCAGCTTAATTAATCGGGGAGATACGCAGTATTTT
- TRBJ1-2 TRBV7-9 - CASSFGTSQGYGYTF TGTGCCAGCAGCTTCGGGACATCACAAGGCTATGGCTACACCTTC
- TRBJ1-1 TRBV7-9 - CASSPVGGLNTEAFF TGTGCCAGCAGCCCCGTCGGGGGTTTAAACACTGAAGCTTTCTTT
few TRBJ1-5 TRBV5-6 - CASSFGLGQPQHF TGTGCCAGCAGCTTCGGTCTGGGGCAGCCCCAGCATTTT
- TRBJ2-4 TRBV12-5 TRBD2 CASGLFSGGAPRNIQYF TGTGCTAGTGGTTTGTTTAGCGGGGGGGCCCCCCGAAACATTCAGTACTTC
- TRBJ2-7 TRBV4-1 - CASSQVDSYEQYF TGCGCCAGCAGCCAAGTGGACAGTTACGAGCAGTACTTC
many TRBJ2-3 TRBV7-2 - CASSLDPGPSTDTQYF TGTGCCAGCAGCTTAGACCCCGGGCCCAGCACAGATACGCAGTATTTT
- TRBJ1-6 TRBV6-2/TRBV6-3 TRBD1 CASSQTGVYNSPLHF TGTGCCAGCAGTCAGACAGGGGTTTATAATTCACCCCTCCACTTT
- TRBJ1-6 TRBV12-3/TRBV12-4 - CASSEQGFENPPLHF TGTGCCAGCAGTGAACAGGGTTTTGAGAATCCACCCCTCCACTTT
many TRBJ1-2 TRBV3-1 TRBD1 CASSQGRQGGDGYTF TGTGCCAGCAGCCAAGGCCGACAGGGTGGCGATGGCTACACCTTC
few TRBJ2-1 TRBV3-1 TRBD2 CASSQPAGGLDNEQFF TGTGCCAGCAGCCAACCGGCGGGGGGGCTCGACAATGAGCAGTTCTTC
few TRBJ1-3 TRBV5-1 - CASSQTVSSGNTIYF TGCGCCAGCAGCCAAACCGTGAGCTCTGGAAACACCATATATTTT
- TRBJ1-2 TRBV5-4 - CASSSTLWGDGYTF TGTGCCAGCAGCTCCACGTTATGGGGTGATGGCTACACCTTC
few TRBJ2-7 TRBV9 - CASSQDEMGSSYEQYF TGTGCCAGCAGCCAAGATGAGATGGGGAGCTCCTACGAGCAGTACTTC
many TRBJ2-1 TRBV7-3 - CASSPSGPYNEQFF TGTGCCAGCAGTCCCAGCGGACCATACAATGAGCAGTTCTTC
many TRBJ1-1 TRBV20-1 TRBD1 CSARVGDSGWTEAFF TGCAGTGCTAGAGTAGGGGACAGTGGATGGACTGAAGCTTTCTTT
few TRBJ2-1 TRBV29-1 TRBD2 CSVGVAGGGEQFF TGCAGCGTTGGAGTAGCGGGGGGAGGGGAGCAGTTCTTC
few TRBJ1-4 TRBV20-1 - CSARDSGPESEKLFF TGCAGTGCTAGAGATTCTGGCCCCGAATCTGAAAAACTGTTTTTT
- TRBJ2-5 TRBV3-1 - CASSQSRVILKTQYF TGTGCCAGCAGCCAGTCTAGGGTAATACTAAAGACCCAGTACTTC
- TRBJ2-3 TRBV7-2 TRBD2 CASSLSRLAGVDPDTQYF TGTGCCAGCAGCTTATCTAGGCTAGCGGGGGTAGACCCAGATACGCAGTATTTT
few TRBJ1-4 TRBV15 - CATSRGGDGPEKLFF TGTGCCACCAGCAGAGGAGGGGACGGCCCCGAAAAACTGTTTTTT
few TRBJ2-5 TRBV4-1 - CASSQASETQYF TGCGCCAGCAGCCAAGCATCCGAGACCCAGTACTTC
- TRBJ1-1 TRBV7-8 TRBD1 CASSSDREDTEAFF TGTGCCAGCAGCTCGGACAGGGAGGACACTGAAGCTTTCTTT
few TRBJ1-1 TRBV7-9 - CASSPTPDSFIEAFF TGTGCCAGCAGCCCCACCCCGGACAGTTTTATTGAAGCTTTCTTT
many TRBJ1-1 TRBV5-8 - CASSFTTVLNTEAFF TGTGCCAGCAGCTTTACGACAGTTCTGAACACTGAAGCTTTCTTT
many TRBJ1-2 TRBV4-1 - CASSPQGPWGYTF TGCGCCAGCAGCCCCCAAGGGCCCTGGGGCTACACCTTC
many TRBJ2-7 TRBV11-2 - CASTSGGYEQYF TGTGCCAGCACCTCAGGTGGCTACGAGCAGTACTTC
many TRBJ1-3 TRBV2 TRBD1 CASRDNRGGNTIYF TGTGCCAGCAGGGATAACAGGGGTGGAAACACCATATATTTT
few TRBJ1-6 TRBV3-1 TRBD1 CASSRIGTGNPPLHF TGTGCCAGCAGCCGTATCGGGACAGGGAACCCACCCCTCCACTTT
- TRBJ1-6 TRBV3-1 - CASSRQQQANSPLHF TGTGCCAGCAGTCGACAACAGCAAGCCAATTCACCCCTCCACTTT
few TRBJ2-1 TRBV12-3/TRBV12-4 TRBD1 CASRGGGRDRVRNEQFF TGTGCCAGCAGGGGGGGGGGTCGGGACAGGGTGAGGAATGAGCAGTTCTTC
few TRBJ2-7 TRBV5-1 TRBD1 CASSPGGQGSVVGGQYF TGCGCCAGCAGCCCAGGGGGACAGGGGAGCGTCGTTGGCGGGCAGTACTTC
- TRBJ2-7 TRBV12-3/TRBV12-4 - CASSSGTAPYEQYF TGTGCCAGCAGTTCCGGGACCGCGCCTTACGAGCAGTACTTC
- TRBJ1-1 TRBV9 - CASSGGRDGVTEAFF TGTGCCAGCAGCGGAGGGCGTGATGGGGTCACTGAAGCTTTCTTT
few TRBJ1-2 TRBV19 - CASTEVPSRYGYTF TGTGCCAGTACCGAAGTCCCCAGCCGGTATGGCTACACCTTC
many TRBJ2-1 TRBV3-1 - CASSQMGVSYNEQFF TGTGCCAGCAGCCAAATGGGGGTCTCCTACAATGAGCAGTTCTTC
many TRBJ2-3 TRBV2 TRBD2 CASSREEAGLTDTQYF TGTGCCAGCAGCCGGGAGGAAGCGGGGCTCACAGATACGCAGTATTTT
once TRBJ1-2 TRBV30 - CAWGVSMANGYTF TGTGCCTGGGGTGTGTCGATGGCGAATGGCTACACCTTC
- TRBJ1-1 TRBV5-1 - CASSFRQQNTEAFF TGCGCCAGCAGCTTTAGACAGCAAAACACTGAAGCTTTCTTT
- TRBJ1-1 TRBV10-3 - CANQRGLGTEAFF TGTGCCAATCAGAGAGGGCTCGGCACTGAAGCTTTCTTT
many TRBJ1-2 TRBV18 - CASRSTTADYGYTF TGTGCCAGTCGATCCACAACGGCTGACTATGGCTACACCTTC
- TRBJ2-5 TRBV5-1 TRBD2 CASSGTSGGVQETQYF TGCGCCAGCAGCGGGACTAGCGGGGGGGTCCAAGAGACCCAGTACTTC
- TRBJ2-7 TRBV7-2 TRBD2 CTSSLGLAGATYEQYF TGTACCAGCAGCTTAGGACTAGCGGGGGCTACCTACGAGCAGTACTTC
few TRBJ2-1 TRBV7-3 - CASSQQGYNEQFF TGTGCCAGCAGCCAACAAGGATACAATGAGCAGTTCTTC
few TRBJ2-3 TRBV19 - CASRDPDTQYF TGTGCCAGCCGGGATCCAGATACGCAGTATTTT
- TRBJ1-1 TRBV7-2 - CASSLIPGMNTGAFF TGTGCCAGCAGCTTAATTCCAGGAATGAACACTGGAGCTTTCTTT
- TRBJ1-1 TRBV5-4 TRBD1 CASSLQGQGFTEAFF TGTGCCAGCAGCTTGCAAGGACAGGGGTTCACTGAAGCTTTCTTT
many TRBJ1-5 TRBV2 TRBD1 CASSEAGTGPHQPQHF TGTGCCAGCAGTGAAGCCGGGACAGGCCCCCATCAGCCCCAGCATTTT
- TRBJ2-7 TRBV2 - CASSEKSPYEQYF TGTGCCAGCAGTGAAAAGTCCCCCTACGAGCAGTACTTC
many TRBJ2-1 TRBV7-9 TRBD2 CASSSPGLAGGRSYNEQFF TGTGCCAGCAGCTCCCCCGGGCTAGCGGGCGGGCGCTCCTACAATGAGCAGTTCTTC
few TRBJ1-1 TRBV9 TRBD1 CASGGQGAPHEAFF TGTGCCAGCGGCGGGCAGGGGGCCCCCCACGAAGCTTTCTTT
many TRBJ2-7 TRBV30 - CAWSETLEYEQYF TGTGCCTGGAGCGAGACACTGGAGTACGAGCAGTACTTC
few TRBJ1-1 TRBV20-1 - CSARQTNTEAFF TGCAGTGCTCGGCAGACCAACACTGAAGCTTTCTTT
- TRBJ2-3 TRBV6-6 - CASSYVNTQYF TGTGCCAGCAGTTACGTAAATACGCAGTATTTT
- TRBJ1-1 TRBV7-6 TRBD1 CACSPRDRKNTEAFF TGTGCCTGCAGCCCCAGGGACAGAAAGAACACTGAAGCTTTCTTT